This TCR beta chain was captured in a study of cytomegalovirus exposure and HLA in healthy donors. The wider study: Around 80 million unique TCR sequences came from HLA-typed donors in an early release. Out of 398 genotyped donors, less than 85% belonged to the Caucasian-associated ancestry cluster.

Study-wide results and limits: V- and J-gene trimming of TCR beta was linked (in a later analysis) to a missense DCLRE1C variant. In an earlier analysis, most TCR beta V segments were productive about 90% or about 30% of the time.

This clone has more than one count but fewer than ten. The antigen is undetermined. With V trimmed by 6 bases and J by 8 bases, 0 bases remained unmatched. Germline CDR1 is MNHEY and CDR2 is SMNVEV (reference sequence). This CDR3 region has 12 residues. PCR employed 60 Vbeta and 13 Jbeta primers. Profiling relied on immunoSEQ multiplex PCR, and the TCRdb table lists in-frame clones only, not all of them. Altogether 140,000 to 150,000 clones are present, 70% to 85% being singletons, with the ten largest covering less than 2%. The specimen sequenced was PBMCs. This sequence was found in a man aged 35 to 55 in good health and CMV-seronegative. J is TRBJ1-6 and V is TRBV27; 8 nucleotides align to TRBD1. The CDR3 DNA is TGTGCCAGCAGGACAGGGGATTCACCCCTCCACTTT. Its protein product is CASRTGDSPLHF.